This TCR beta chain is drawn from a study of T cell responses to AZD1222 COVID-19 vaccine. Points from the study as a whole: Breadth and depth of Spike-specific TCRs rose after two AZD1222 doses. Only five to seven AZD1222 recipients were seropositive at baseline.

This CDR3 contains 14 residues. The germline gives CDR1 MNHEY, CDR2 SVGAGI. V dropped 7 bases and J dropped 7; count of bases not matched to a gene: 7. Only one count was recorded for this clone. Its specificity is unknown. The data were produced by immunoSEQ multiplex PCR, yet TCRdb's version contains in-frame clones alone and is incomplete. Found here are approximately 110,000 clones, around 90% of them singletons; the top ten hold under 2.5%. The input for sequencing was peripheral blood, taken 28 days after the second AZD1222 dose. This sequence was found in an adult who received the AZD1222 COVID-19 vaccine. The gene calls are TRBV6-5 and TRBJ1-6, with TRBD1 matching over 7 bases. In DNA form, the CDR3 reads TGTGCCAGCAAAAACAGGGGCTTGAATTCACCCCTCCACTTT. It codes for CASKNRGLNSPLHF.